This T cell receptor (beta chain) was retrieved from a study of Ad26.COV2.S vaccination and SARS-CoV-2 variants. About the research overall: Recipients of Ad26.COV2.S got it intramuscularly, once or twice 56 days apart.

Indicated treatment: over 15 received Ad26.COV2.S at low or high dose, single or two shots; 5 received placebo; per-sample allocation not given. Sampling happened 63 days after the first vaccine or placebo injection. Vaccination used an Ad26 vector expressing Wuhan-strain SARS-CoV-2 spike. This CDR3 is built from 16 residues. V dropped 0 bases and J dropped 7; count of bases not matched to a gene: 9. CDR1 is LGHNA and CDR2 is YSLEER in the germline V gene. Points on this clone: Antigen unknown.

Produced via immunoSEQ multiplex PCR; TCRdb's table is partial and in-frame only. The data show about 350,000 clones, 80% to 90% seen once. Study-wide findings and caveats: Placebo and vaccine recipients had non-spike TCR breadth that was similar.

This material consisted of peripheral blood, taken in a trial of Ad26.COV2.S vaccine versus placebo. V gene TRBV4-3 combines with J gene TRBJ2-1; 7 positions match TRBD1. This receptor was identified in a person between 18 and 59 years old who received the Ad26.COV2.S COVID-19 vaccine or a placebo. The CDR3 reads CASSQDGRQGKNEQFF. In nucleotides, the CDR3 is TGCGCCAGCAGCCAAGATGGGAGACAGGGTAAAAATGAGCAGTTCTTC.